These 14 T cell receptor beta chains were all obtained from the same sample, sequenced in a study of CD8 T cells in Susac syndrome. Random hexamers were used to reverse transcribe the RNA input (0.5 to 1 ug). One entry per CDR3 protein results from TCRdb running MiXCR on the immunoSEQ multiplex PCR reads. The sample shows about 110,000 distinct CDR3 sequences, less than 97% of them seen only once. The sample consisted of CD4+ T cells from PBMCs. All receptors come from a human donor in good health.

The gene calls are TRBV3-1 and TRBJ2-4; D gene ambiguous. V was cut by 4 bases and J by 8 bases, with 12 bases left in between. CDR1 and CDR2 from the germline V gene are LGHDT and YNNKEL (reference sequence). The CDR3 has 13 amino acids. CDR3 in DNA: TGTGCCAGCAGCCGGGGATTGTTTGACATTCAGTACTTC. Encoded protein: CASSRGLFDIQYF. Combining the CDR3 with reference TRBV3-1 and TRBJ2-4 gives the whole variable domain DTAVSQTPKYLVTQMGNDKSIKCEQNLGHDTMYWYKQDSKKFLKIMFSYNNKELIINETVPNRFSPKSPDKAHLNLHINSLELGDSAVYFCASSRGLFDIQYFGAGTRLSVL.

The chain carries TRBV2 and TRBJ1-4, with D possibly matching TRBD1 (6 bases). Germline CDR1 SNHLY, CDR2 FYNNEI. V dropped 8 bases and J dropped 5 bases, with 15 bases sitting between them. The CDR3 has 14 amino acids. The CDR3 region is CASQNQGLNEKLFF. CDR3 nucleotide sequence: TGTGCCAGCCAAAACCAGGGGCTAAATGAAAAACTGTTTTTT.

The V and J genes are TRBV7-2 and TRBJ2-2, with D perhaps matching TRBD2 (5 bases). The germline V and J ends were trimmed by 5 bases and 5 bases, with 21 bases remaining between them. This CDR3 comprises 17 residues. Germline V lookup: CDR1 SGHTA, CDR2 FQGNSA. The CDR3 spells CASSNGLLGGRTGELFF. The CDR3 DNA sequence: TGTGCCAGCAGCAATGGCCTCCTTGGAGGCAGGACCGGGGAGCTGTTTTTT.

The chain couples TRBV7-2 to TRBJ2-1; D might be TRBD2 (6 bases). The CDR3 contains 12 residues. Germline lookup yields CDR1 SGHTA and CDR2 FQGNSA. The V end was cut by 2 bases, the J end by 7 bases, with 6 bases between. The DNA for the CDR3 is TGTGCCAGCAGCTTACGGGGGAATGAGCAGTTCTTC. The encoded protein is CASSLRGNEQFF.

This clonotype was recorded once. The chain carries TRBV29-1 and TRBJ2-1; 10 bases are a match to TRBD2. The CDR3 is made up of 13 amino acids. Germline CDR1 is SQVTM and CDR2 is ANQGSEA. CDR3: CTAWTSGGNEQFF. As DNA, the CDR3 is TGCACCGCATGGACTAGCGGAGGCAATGAGCAGTTCTTC.

This clonotype was seen a single time. The V and J genes are TRBV5-4 and TRBJ2-1; D is perhaps TRBD2 (6 bases). Germline V gene sequence: CDR1 SGHNT, CDR2 YYREEE (reference sequence). The CDR3 has 14 residues. Trimming removed 0 bases at V and 5 bases at J, with 9 bases between. The CDR3 DNA sequence: TGTGCCAGCAGCTTGGGGGGGAGGAACAATGAGCAGTTCTTC. Protein: CASSLGGRNNEQFF.

This chain links TRBV27 with TRBJ2-1, with 10 bases identical to TRBD2. The junction had 14 bases not matched to a gene; V was cut back by 6 bases and J by 6 bases. In germline, CDR1 is MNHEY, CDR2 SMNVEV (reference sequence). The CDR3 contains 17 residues. The CDR3 sequence is CASSIKPAGGPGNEQFF. The CDR3 coding sequence is TGTGCCAGCAGCATAAAACCAGCGGGAGGGCCAGGCAATGAGCAGTTCTTC.

The V call is TRBV5-4, the J call TRBJ2-7, with 8 bases aligning to TRBD1. Trimming removed 4 bases from V and 7 bases from J; junction bases left unmatched: 13. CDR3 length equals 15 residues. CDR1 is SGHNT and CDR2 is YYREEE in the germline V gene (reference sequence). The CDR3 DNA follows: TGTGCCAGCAGCCGAGCCGGGACAGGCGGAAAGGAGCAGTACTTC. Translation gives CASSRAGTGGKEQYF.

In this sample, this clonotype turned up once. The chain combines TRBV3-1 with TRBJ2-7, with TRBD2 matching over 7 bases. Germline V gives CDR1 LGHDT, CDR2 YNNKEL (reference sequence). The CDR3 covers 16 residues. V gave up 0 bases and J gave up 3 bases; unmatched junction bases: 8. The CDR3 here is CASSQDLPRENYEQYF. CDR3 DNA sequence: TGTGCCAGCAGCCAAGATCTCCCGCGGGAGAACTACGAGCAGTACTTC.

This chain links TRBV19 with TRBJ2-1; D is uncertain. The CDR3 is made up of 12 amino acids. Looked up from germline, CDR1 is LNHDA and CDR2 is SQIVND (reference sequence). V dropped 5 bases and J dropped 4 bases, with 6 bases sitting between them. Written as DNA, the CDR3 is TGTGCCAGTAGTGCGACTTACAATGAGCAGTTCTTC. It yields the protein CASSATYNEQFF.

This chain joins TRBV27 and TRBJ1-5; D gene unclear. V was clipped by 5 bases and J by 1 base, with 15 bases between them. The CDR3 contains 16 residues. From germline, CDR1 is MNHEY and CDR2 SMNVEV (reference sequence). CDR3 in amino acids: CASSAAGGMSNQPQHF. CDR3 DNA: TGTGCCAGCAGTGCCGCGGGAGGAATGAGCAATCAGCCCCAGCATTTT.

V is TRBV20-1 and J is TRBJ2-7; D unresolved. The CDR3 is 12 residues long. Germline V lookup: CDR1 DFQATT, CDR2 SNEGSKA (reference sequence). The V and J ends lost 2 bases and 6 bases respectively, with 11 bases between them. This CDR3 is CSARIGSGEQYF. The CDR3 bases are TGCAGTGCTAGAATCGGTTCGGGCGAGCAGTACTTC.

V usage is TRBV3-1 and J usage is TRBJ2-3; 9 nucleotides agree with TRBD2. Germline V gene data show CDR1 as LGHDT and CDR2 as YNNKEL (reference sequence). The CDR3 totals 16 residues. The ends lost 5 bases at V and 1 base at J; junction bases unmatched: 7. CDR3 region: CASSSRLADRTDTQYF. CDR3 DNA: TGTGCCAGCAGCTCTCGACTAGCGGACCGCACAGATACGCAGTATTTT.

The chain carries TRBV20-1 and TRBJ1-2, with D possibly matching TRBD1 (6 bases). The ends were cut back, 3 bases at V and 8 bases at J, with 10 bases in the middle. The CDR3 runs to 11 residues. Germline V gives CDR1 DFQATT, CDR2 SNEGSKA (reference sequence). CDR3 in DNA: TGCAGTGCTAGTTCAGGGGAAGGCTACACCTTC. It translates to CSASSGEGYTF.